This T cell receptor beta chain was retrieved from a study of memory CD4+ T cells and cytomegalovirus serostatus. Whole-study results and caveats: Suggested: most of the CMV-linked TCR signature lies in CD4+ memory cells.

On this clone itself: No antigen is known for it.

V trimming: 0 bases; J trimming: 3 bases; junction bases outside the gene matches: 8. CDR1 and CDR2 from the germline V gene are SGHRS and YFSETQ. There are 16 residues in the CDR3. Libraries were prepared by immunoSEQ multiplex PCR; TCRdb keeps only in-frame clonotypes and omits some of them. Altogether about 82,000 clones are present, approximately 80% being singletons, with the ten largest covering roughly 0.85%. The sort gate was single viable CD3+CD4+CD8-CD45RO+ cells for memory CD4+ T cells. Sequenced: memory CD4+ T cells from blood. The gene calls are TRBV5-1 and TRBJ1-1; the match to TRBD1 covers 7 bases. The clonotype comes from an adult in good health and CMV-seronegative. The CDR3 bases are TGCGCCAGCAGCTTGGTCCCAGGGGGAGCGGACACTGAAGCTTTCTTT. Protein: CASSLVPGGADTEAFF.